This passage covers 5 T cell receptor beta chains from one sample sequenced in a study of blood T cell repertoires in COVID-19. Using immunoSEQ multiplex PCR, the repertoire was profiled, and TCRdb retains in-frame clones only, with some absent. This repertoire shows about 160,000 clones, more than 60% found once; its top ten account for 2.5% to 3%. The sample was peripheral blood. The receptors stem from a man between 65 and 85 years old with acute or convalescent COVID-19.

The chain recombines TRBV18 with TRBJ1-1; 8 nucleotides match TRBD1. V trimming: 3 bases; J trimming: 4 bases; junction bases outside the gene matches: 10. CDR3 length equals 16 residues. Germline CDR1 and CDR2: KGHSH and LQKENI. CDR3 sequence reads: CASSPTPGQGSTEAFF. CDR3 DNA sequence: TGTGCCAGCTCACCCACCCCCGGACAGGGAAGCACTGAAGCTTTCTTT.

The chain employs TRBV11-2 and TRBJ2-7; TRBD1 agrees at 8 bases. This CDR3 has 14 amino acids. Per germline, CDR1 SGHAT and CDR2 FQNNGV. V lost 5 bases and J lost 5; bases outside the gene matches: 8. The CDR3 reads CASSTTTGADEQYF. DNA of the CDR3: TGTGCCAGCAGCACCACGACAGGGGCCGACGAGCAGTACTTC.

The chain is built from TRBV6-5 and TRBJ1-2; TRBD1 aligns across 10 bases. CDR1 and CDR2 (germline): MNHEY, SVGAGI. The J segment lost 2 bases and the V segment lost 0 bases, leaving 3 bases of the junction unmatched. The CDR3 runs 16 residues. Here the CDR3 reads CASSYSVGQGNYGYTF. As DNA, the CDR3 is TGTGCCAGCAGTTACTCCGTGGGACAGGGGAACTATGGCTACACCTTC.

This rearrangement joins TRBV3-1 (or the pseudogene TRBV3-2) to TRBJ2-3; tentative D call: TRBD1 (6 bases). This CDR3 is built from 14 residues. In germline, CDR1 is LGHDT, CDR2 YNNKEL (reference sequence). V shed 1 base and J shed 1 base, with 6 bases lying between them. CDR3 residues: CASSQGGRTDTQYF. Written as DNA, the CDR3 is TGTGCCAGCAGCCAAGGGGGGCGCACAGATACGCAGTATTTT.

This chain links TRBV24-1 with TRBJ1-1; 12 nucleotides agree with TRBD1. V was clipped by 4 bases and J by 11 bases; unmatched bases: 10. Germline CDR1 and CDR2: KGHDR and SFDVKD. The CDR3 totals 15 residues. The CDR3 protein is CATSDPGTGGAKAFF. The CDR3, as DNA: TGTGCCACCAGTGACCCAGGGACAGGGGGCGCAAAGGCTTTCTTT.